These 6 T cell receptor beta chains share one sample of origin, sequenced in a study of cytomegalovirus exposure and HLA in healthy donors. This PCR relied on a set of 60 Vbeta primers and 13 Jbeta primers. Clones were sequenced by immunoSEQ multiplex PCR, and TCRdb holds only the in-frame ones, with some missing. The table has fewer than 150,000 clones, roughly 80% seen once. Sequencing used PBMCs. Receptor source: a woman aged 50 to 60 in good health and CMV-seronegative.

The V call is TRBV20-1, the J call TRBJ1-1, with 7 nucleotides matching TRBD1. Per germline, CDR1 DFQATT and CDR2 SNEGSKA (reference sequence). CDR3 length equals 10 residues. V was pared by 6 bases and J by 12 bases, with 7 bases of the junction left unmatched. This CDR3 is CSAQTGNSFF. The DNA for the CDR3 is TGCAGTGCGCAGACAGGGAACTCTTTCTTT.

This chain joins TRBV6-6 and TRBJ1-5; D is unclear. V dropped 0 bases and J dropped 5 bases, with 14 bases sitting between them. Looked up from germline, CDR1 is MNHNY and CDR2 is SVGAGI (reference sequence). The length of the CDR3 is 16 residues. CDR3 DNA: TGTGCCAGCAGTTACTCGAGGGCCGGGCGGGATCAGCCCCAGCATTTT. It codes for CASSYSRAGRDQPQHF.

The genes are TRBV7-6 and TRBJ1-2, with 7 bases matching TRBD1. V was pared by 5 bases and J by 3 bases, with 6 bases of the junction left unmatched. Germline CDR1 is SGHVS and CDR2 is FNYEAQ. The CDR3 is 14 amino acids. The CDR3 sequence is CASSLTGRDYGYTF. The CDR3 DNA reads as TGTGCCAGCAGCCTGACAGGGCGCGACTATGGCTACACCTTC. Full variable domain (missing parts from reference TRBV7-6 and TRBJ1-2): GAGVSQSPRYKVTKRGQDVALRCDPISGHVSLYWYRQALGQGPEFLTYFNYEAQQDKSGLPNDRFSAERPEGSISTLTIQRTEQRDSAMYRCASSLTGRDYGYTFGSGTRLTVV.

V and J are TRBV12-5 and TRBJ2-1; the match to TRBD1 covers 9 bases. Germline trimming cut 7 bases from V and 3 bases from J; bases unmatched to any gene: 4. The CDR3 is 14 residues long. Germline lookup yields CDR1 LGHNT and CDR2 FRNRAP. The CDR3 loop reads CASVPGQGYNEQFF. The CDR3 coding sequence is TGTGCTAGTGTTCCGGGACAGGGCTACAATGAGCAGTTCTTC.

V gene TRBV11-2 combines with J gene TRBJ2-7; D gene ambiguous. The CDR3 runs 14 residues. Germline V lookup: CDR1 SGHAT, CDR2 FQNNGV. V shed 7 bases and J shed 0 bases, with 13 bases lying between them. The CDR3 loop is CASTNLQSSYEQYF. The CDR3 region has the DNA TGTGCCAGCACCAATCTACAGAGCTCCTACGAGCAGTACTTC. The entire variable domain, with the rest obtained from reference TRBV11-2 and TRBJ2-7, is as follows: EAGVAQSPRYKIIEKRQSVAFWCNPISGHATLYWYQQILGQGPKLLIQFQNNGVVDDSQLPKDRFSAERLKGVDSTLKIQPAKLEDSAVYLCASTNLQSSYEQYFGPGTRLTVT.

The V and J genes are TRBV30 and TRBJ2-7; D is unresolved. The CDR3 extends over 12 amino acids. Trimming pared 0 bases from V and 2 bases from J, leaving 5 bases between. Germline CDR1 is GTSNPN and CDR2 is SVGIG (reference sequence). CDR3 nucleotides: TGTGCCTGGAGTGTACTCACCTACGAGCAGTACTTC. As protein: CAWSVLTYEQYF.